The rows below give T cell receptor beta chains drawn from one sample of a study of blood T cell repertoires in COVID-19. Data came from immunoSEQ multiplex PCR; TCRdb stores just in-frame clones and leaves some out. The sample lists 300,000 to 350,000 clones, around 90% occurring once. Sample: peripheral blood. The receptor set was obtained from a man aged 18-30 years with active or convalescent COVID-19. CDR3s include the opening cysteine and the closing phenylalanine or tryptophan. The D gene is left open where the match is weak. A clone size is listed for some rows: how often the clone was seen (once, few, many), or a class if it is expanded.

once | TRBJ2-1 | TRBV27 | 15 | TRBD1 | TGTGCCAGCAGTCCGACCGGGACAGCATTGGGAGAGCAGTTCTTC | CASSPTGTALGEQFF
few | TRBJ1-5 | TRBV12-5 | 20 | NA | TGTGCTAGTGGTTTGGTTTGGACCTCAGGGGCCCCATATAGCAATCAGCCCCAGCATTTT | CASGLVWTSGAPYSNQPQHF
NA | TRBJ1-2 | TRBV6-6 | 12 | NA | TGTGCCAGCAGTGACAGCAACTATGGCTACACCTTC | CASSDSNYGYTF
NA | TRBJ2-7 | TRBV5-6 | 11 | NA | TGTGCCAGCAGCTTAGTCGGGAAGCAGTACTTC | CASSLVGKQYF
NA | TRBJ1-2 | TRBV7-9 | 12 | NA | TGTGCCAGCAGCCCCGAGGGATATGGCTACACCTTC | CASSPEGYGYTF
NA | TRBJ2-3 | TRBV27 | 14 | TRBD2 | TGTGCCAGCAGTTTGGTAGCGGGAGGCAATACGCAGTATTTT | CASSLVAGGNTQYF
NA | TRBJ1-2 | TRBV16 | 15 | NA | TGTGCCAGCAGCCAGTTGATCAGGGGAGAGAATGGCTACACCTTC | CASSQLIRGENGYTF
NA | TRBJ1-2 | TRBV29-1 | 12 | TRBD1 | TGCAGCGTTGTGGACAGGGCCTATGGCTACACCTTC | CSVVDRAYGYTF
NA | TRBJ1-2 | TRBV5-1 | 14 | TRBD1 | TGCGCCAGTAGTAATTCGACAGGGGGTGATGGCTACACCTTC | CASSNSTGGDGYTF
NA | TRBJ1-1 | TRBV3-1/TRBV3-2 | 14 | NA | TGTGCCAGCAGCCTACTAGGGAAGGGCCTAGAAGCTTTCTTT | CASSLLGKGLEAFF
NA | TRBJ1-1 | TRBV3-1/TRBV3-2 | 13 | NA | TGTGCCAGCAGCCAATTCACGGAGGGTGGGGCTTTCTTT | CASSQFTEGGAFF
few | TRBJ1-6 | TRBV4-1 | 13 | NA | TGCGCCAGCAGCCCTTGGGGGCATTCACCCCTCCACTTT | CASSPWGHSPLHF
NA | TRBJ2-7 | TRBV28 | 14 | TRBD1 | TGTGCCAGCAGCCTCCGGGACAGATTCTACGAGCAGTACTTC | CASSLRDRFYEQYF
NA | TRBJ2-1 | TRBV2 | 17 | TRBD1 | TGTGCCAGCACCGGACAGGGAGGACTACCCTCCTACAATGAGCAGTTCTTC | CASTGQGGLPSYNEQFF
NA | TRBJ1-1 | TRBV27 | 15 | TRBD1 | TGTGCCAGCAGTTCGGGACAGGGGTACAGCACTGAAGCTTTCTTT | CASSSGQGYSTEAFF
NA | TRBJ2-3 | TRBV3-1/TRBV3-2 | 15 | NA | TGTGCCAGCAGCAGGGGCAGGGTGGGCACAGATACGCAGTATTTT | CASSRGRVGTDTQYF
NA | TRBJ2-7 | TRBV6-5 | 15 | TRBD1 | TGTGCCAGCAGTTACTCCGGGACAGGGGGCTACGAGCAGTACTTC | CASSYSGTGGYEQYF
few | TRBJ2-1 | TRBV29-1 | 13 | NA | TGCAGCGGACGCCGGGACTCTGACAATGAGCAGTTCTTC | CSGRRDSDNEQFF
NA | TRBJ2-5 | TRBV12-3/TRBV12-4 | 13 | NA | TGTGCCAGCAGTTTAGGCCAGCAAGAGACCCAGTACTTC | CASSLGQQETQYF
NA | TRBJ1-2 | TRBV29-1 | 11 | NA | TGCAGCGTTGTGGCGGGGGTCGGCTACACCTTC | CSVVAGVGYTF
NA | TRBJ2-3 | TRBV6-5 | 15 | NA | TGTGCCAGCAGCGACAGGACACATAGCACAGATACGCAGTATTTT | CASSDRTHSTDTQYF
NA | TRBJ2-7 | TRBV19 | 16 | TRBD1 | TGTGCCAGTAGTATTGGGCTGGGACAGGGATTCAACGAGCAGTACTTC | CASSIGLGQGFNEQYF
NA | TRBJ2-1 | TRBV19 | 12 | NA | TGTGCCAGTAGTATAGGAGTGAATGAGCAGTTCTTC | CASSIGVNEQFF
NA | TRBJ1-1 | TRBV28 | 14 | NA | TGTGCCAGCAGTTTTACGGGGGGCAGAACTGAAGCTTTCTTT | CASSFTGGRTEAFF
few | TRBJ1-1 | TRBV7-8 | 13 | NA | TGTGCCAGCAGCTTAGCGTCTGGGGCCGAAGCTTTCTTT | CASSLASGAEAFF
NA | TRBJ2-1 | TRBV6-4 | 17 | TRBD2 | TGTGCCAGCAGTGATACTACTAGCGGGGGGTCTTACAATGAGCAGTTCTTC | CASSDTTSGGSYNEQFF
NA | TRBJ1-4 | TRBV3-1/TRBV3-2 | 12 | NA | TGTGCCAGCAGCCAGTCACTGGAAAAACTGTTTTTT | CASSQSLEKLFF
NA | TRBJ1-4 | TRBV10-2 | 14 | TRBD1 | TGCGCCAGCAGCCCGGACAGGGTAGATGAAAAACTGTTTTTT | CASSPDRVDEKLFF
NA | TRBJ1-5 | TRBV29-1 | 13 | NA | TGCAGCGTTGGGCAGGGCCCCAGGCAGCCCCAGCATTTT | CSVGQGPRQPQHF
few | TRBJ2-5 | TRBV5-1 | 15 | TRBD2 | TGCGCCAGCCTTGAGCGGGGGGGTCCCCAAGAGACCCAGTACTTC | CASLERGGPQETQYF
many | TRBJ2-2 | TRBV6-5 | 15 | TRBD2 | TGTGCCAGCAGTACCGGGACTAGCTTCACCGGGGAGCTGTTTTTT | CASSTGTSFTGELFF
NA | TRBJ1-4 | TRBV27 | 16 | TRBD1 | TGTGCCAGCAGTTTGGACAGGGACAAGGCTAATGAAAAACTGTTTTTT | CASSLDRDKANEKLFF
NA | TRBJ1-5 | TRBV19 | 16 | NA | TGTGCCAGTAGTATAAGTGCGTCAGGAAGCAATCAGCCCCAGCATTTT | CASSISASGSNQPQHF
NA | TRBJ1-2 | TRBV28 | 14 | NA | TGTGCCAGCAGTTTTACCGTGAGGGCTAGAGGCTACACCTTC | CASSFTVRARGYTF
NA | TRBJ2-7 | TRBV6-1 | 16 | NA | TGTGCCAGCAGTGAGAGGCGTGTGTCGCTCTCCTACGAGCAGTACTTC | CASSERRVSLSYEQYF
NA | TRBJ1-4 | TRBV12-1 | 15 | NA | TGTGCCAGCAGCTGGGGGGGGCAGGTTAATGAAAAACTGTTTTTT | CASSWGGQVNEKLFF
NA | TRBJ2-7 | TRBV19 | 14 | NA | TGTGCCAGTAGTATAAGAGGCAGCCCCTACGAGCAGTACTTC | CASSIRGSPYEQYF
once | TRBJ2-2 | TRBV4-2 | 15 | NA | TGTGCCAGCTCGACCAAGGAGGGCCTCGCCGGGGAGCTGTTTTTT | CASSTKEGLAGELFF
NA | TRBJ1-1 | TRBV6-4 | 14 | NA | TGTGCCAGCAGTGCTTTAAGTGGGCAGGGGAAAGCTTTCTTT | CASSALSGQGKAFF
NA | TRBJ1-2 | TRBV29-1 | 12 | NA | TGCAGCGCCCCCCAGACGGGGTATGGCTACACCTTC | CSAPQTGYGYTF
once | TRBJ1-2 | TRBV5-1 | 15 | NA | TGCGCCAGCAAAGTAGGGGATCTAGGAACTAATGGCTACACCTTC | CASKVGDLGTNGYTF
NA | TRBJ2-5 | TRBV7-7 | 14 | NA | TGTGCCAGCAGCTTAGCTTTGGGACTAGAGACCCAGTACTTC | CASSLALGLETQYF
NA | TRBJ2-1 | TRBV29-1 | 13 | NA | TGCAGCGTTGCCACGCGGAGGGAAAATGAGCAGTTCTTC | CSVATRRENEQFF
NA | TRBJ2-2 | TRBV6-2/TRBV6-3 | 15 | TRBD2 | TGTGCCAGCAGCTTCGGGGGGGCCTTCGCCGGGGAGCTGTTTTTT | CASSFGGAFAGELFF
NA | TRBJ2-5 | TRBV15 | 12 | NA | TGTGCCACCAGCAGAGCCCGGGAGACCCAGTACTTC | CATSRARETQYF